This T cell receptor (beta chain) was retrieved from a study of cytomegalovirus exposure and HLA in healthy donors. Notes on the study in general: There were a few CMV-associated chains whose specificity for CMV antigens was confirmed in vitro. Listed as cytomegalovirus-associated were 164 TCR beta chains.

The donors were part of the validation cohort of around 110 subjects. That cohort was separate from the first cohort, which comprised fewer than 800 subjects. The repertoire was sequenced with immunoSEQ multiplex PCR; TCRdb's copy has only in-frame clones and lacks some. The sample yields around 190,000 clones, about 82% seen once. This CDR3 has 13 residues. With 0 bases clipped from V and 11 bases from J, the junction kept 5 bases outside the gene matches. Germline CDR1 is LGHNA and CDR2 is YNFKEQ. Concerning this clone itself: Its cognate antigen is unknown.

This sequence joins TRBV4-2 and TRBJ1-1, with TRBD1 matching over 8 bases. Input material: PBMCs. This TCR came from a woman between 18 and 30 years old in good health and CMV-seronegative. CDR3 amino acids: CASSQERTGWAFF. As DNA, the CDR3 is TGTGCCAGCAGCCAAGAAAGGACAGGGTGGGCTTTCTTT.